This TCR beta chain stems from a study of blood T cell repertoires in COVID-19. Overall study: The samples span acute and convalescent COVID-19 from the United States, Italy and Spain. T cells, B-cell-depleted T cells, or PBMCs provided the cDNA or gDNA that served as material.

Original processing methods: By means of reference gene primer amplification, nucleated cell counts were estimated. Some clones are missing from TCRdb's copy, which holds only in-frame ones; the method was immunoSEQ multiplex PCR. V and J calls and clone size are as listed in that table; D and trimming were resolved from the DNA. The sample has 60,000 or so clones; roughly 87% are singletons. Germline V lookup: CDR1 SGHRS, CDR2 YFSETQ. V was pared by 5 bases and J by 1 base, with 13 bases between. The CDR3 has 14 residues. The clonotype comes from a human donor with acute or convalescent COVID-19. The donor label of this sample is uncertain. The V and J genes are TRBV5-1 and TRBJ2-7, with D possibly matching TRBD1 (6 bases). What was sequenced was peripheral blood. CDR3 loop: CASSIVGASYEQYF. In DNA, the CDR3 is TGCGCCAGCAGTATAGTGGGGGCATCCTACGAGCAGTACTTC.